A single sample is the source of the 25 T cell receptor beta chains below, sequenced in a study of blood T cell repertoires in COVID-19. Some clones are missing from TCRdb's copy, which holds only in-frame ones; the method was immunoSEQ multiplex PCR. The profile covers roughly 15,000 clones, with about 90% appearing a single time and approximately 4.2% taken by the ten largest. The sequencing input was peripheral blood. Receptor source: a man aged 60 to 75 with active COVID-19.

In this sample, this clone turned up a few times. The gene calls are TRBV2 and TRBJ2-3; perhaps TRBD1 as D (5 bases). V dropped 2 bases and J dropped 4 bases, with 13 bases sitting between them. Germline values: CDR1 SNHLY, CDR2 FYNNEI. The CDR3 sequence is 15 residues long. The CDR3 DNA reads TGTGCCAGCAGTGAATTCGGTGGGGCATCAGATACGCAGTATTTT. It encodes CASSEFGGASDTQYF.

This clone was recorded only once. The chain links TRBV5-1 to TRBJ2-1; 9 positions match TRBD1. Trimming at V came to 7 bases and at J to 5 bases, leaving 7 bases not matched to a gene. The CDR3 contains 14 residues. Germline lookup yields CDR1 SGHRS and CDR2 YFSETQ. The CDR3 spells CASGRQGVDNEQFF. Written as DNA, the CDR3 is TGCGCCAGCGGTCGACAGGGGGTCGACAATGAGCAGTTCTTC.

The rearrangement joins TRBV12-3 or TRBV12-4 to TRBJ1-3; 8 nucleotides line up with TRBD1. CDR3 length: 13 amino acids. Losses at the gene ends were 10 bases for V and 4 bases for J; bases not matched to a gene: 6. CDR3 sequence: CATRTGWGNTIYF. CDR3 DNA: TGTGCCACCCGGACAGGGTGGGGAAACACCATATATTTT.

The rearrangement links TRBV10-3 to TRBJ1-1; TRBD1 is a possible D gene (5 bases). Germline CDR1 ENHRY, CDR2 SYGVKD. The CDR3 consists of 13 residues. With 4 bases removed from V and 6 bases from J, the gap between germline ends came to 12 bases. The CDR3 nucleotides are TGTGCCATCAGTGGGGCCGGGGGTGCTGAAGCTTTCTTT. As protein: CAISGAGGAEAFF.

The table lists this clone with a few counts. The chain is built from TRBV29-1 and TRBJ1-1; TRBD1 aligns across 7 bases. After removal of 6 bases from V and 8 bases from J, the junction contained 3 bases not matched to a gene. Looked up from germline, CDR1 is SQVTM and CDR2 is ANQGSEA. CDR3 length: 10 residues. CDR3 nucleotides: TGCAGCGTCACGACAGGGGAAGCTTTCTTT. It specifies CSVTTGEAFF.

This chain uses TRBV18 with TRBJ2-7; 9 bases are a match to TRBD1. The ends lost 6 bases at V and 6 bases at J; junction bases unmatched: 12. The germline gives CDR1 KGHSH, CDR2 LQKENI. This CDR3 is 15 amino acids long. CDR3 sequence reads: CASSPTGTGTGEQYV. CDR3 bases: TGTGCCAGCTCCCCAACCGGGACAGGGACCGGCGAGCAGTACGTC.

This chain links TRBV19 with TRBJ1-1, with 9 positions matching TRBD1. Germline V gene lookup returns CDR1 LNHDA and CDR2 SQIVND (reference sequence). V trimming: 4 bases; J trimming: 4 bases; junction bases outside the gene matches: 10. The CDR3 sequence is 16 residues long. DNA of the CDR3: TGTGCCAGTAGTAAGGACAGGGGTTCGTGGGGCACTGAAGCTTTCTTT. Its protein is CASSKDRGSWGTEAFF. The full variable domain, completed using reference TRBV19 and TRBJ1-1, is DGGITQSPKYLFRKEGQNVTLSCEQNLNHDAMYWYRQDPGQGLRLIYYSQIVNDFQKGDIAEGYSVSREKKESFPLTVTSAQKNPTAFYLCASSKDRGSWGTEAFFGQGTRLTVV.

CDR3 amino acids: CASSKTLGAGQPQHF. In DNA form, the CDR3 reads TGTGCCAGTAGTAAAACGTTAGGAGCTGGTCAGCCCCAGCATTTT. The chain is built from TRBV19 and TRBJ1-5, with D unclear. The V and J ends lost 4 bases and 6 bases respectively, with 16 bases between them. This CDR3 has 15 amino acids. Per the germline V gene, CDR1 is LNHDA and CDR2 is SQIVND (reference sequence).

V gene TRBV27 combines with J gene TRBJ1-2, with 8 bases lining up with TRBD1. With 5 bases clipped from V and 4 bases from J, the junction kept 6 bases outside the gene matches. CDR3 size: 14 residues. Germline V CDR1 and CDR2: MNHEY, SMNVEV (reference sequence). In DNA, the CDR3 is TGTGCCAGCAGTCCAAGACAGGGGATCTATGGCTACACCTTC. Its protein product is CASSPRQGIYGYTF.

The chain links TRBV12-3 or TRBV12-4 to TRBJ1-6; D is possibly TRBD1 (6 bases). V lost 7 bases to trimming and J lost 6 bases, with 7 bases between them. The CDR3 sequence is 12 residues long. CDR3 sequence: CASKQGNSPLHF. In DNA, the CDR3 is TGTGCCAGCAAACAGGGTAATTCACCCCTCCACTTT.

V and J are TRBV10-2 and TRBJ1-1; TRBD1 aligns across 7 bases. The CDR3 extends over 16 amino acids. The trim removed 6 bases at V and 1 base at J, leaving 11 bases unmatched. In germline, CDR1 is WSHSY, CDR2 SAAADI. The CDR3 DNA reads TGCGCCAGCAGGGAAAGACAGGGAACCGCGAACACTGAAGCTTTCTTT. Amino acid sequence: CASRERQGTANTEAFF.

The chain combines TRBV4-1 with TRBJ1-1, with TRBD1 as a possible D gene (6 bases). The CDR3 length is 17 residues. Per the germline V gene, CDR1 is MGHRA and CDR2 is YSYEKL. V was pared by 5 bases and J by 0 bases, with 19 bases between. CDR3 region: CASSFDTHTGMNTEAFF. The CDR3 region has the DNA TGCGCCAGCAGCTTCGATACCCACACAGGGATGAACACTGAAGCTTTCTTT.

The count of this clone is one. V gene TRBV18 combines with J gene TRBJ1-3; the match to TRBD1 covers 7 bases. The CDR3 totals 15 residues. V dropped 4 bases and J dropped 0; count of bases not matched to a gene: 3. Germline lookup yields CDR1 KGHSH and CDR2 LQKENI. CDR3 protein: CASSLGTASGNTIYF. The CDR3 DNA sequence: TGTGCCAGCTCACTTGGGACAGCCTCTGGAAACACCATATATTTT.

This rearrangement joins TRBV19 to TRBJ1-5; D call uncertain. Per the germline V gene, CDR1 is LNHDA and CDR2 is SQIVND (reference sequence). The CDR3 has 13 residues. The germline V and J ends were trimmed by 3 bases and 4 bases, with 7 bases remaining between them. CDR3: CASSIFPNQPQHF. The CDR3 DNA sequence: TGTGCCAGTAGTATTTTTCCGAATCAGCCCCAGCATTTT.

The V call is TRBV5-4, the J call TRBJ2-3; TRBD2 agrees at 7 bases. The CDR3 is 14 residues long. Germline V gives CDR1 SGHNT, CDR2 YYREEE (reference sequence). Trimming at V came to 4 bases and at J to 1 base, leaving 3 bases not matched to a gene. In DNA form, the CDR3 reads TGTGCCAGCAGCGGGAGCGGGGGCACAGATACGCAGTATTTT. Its protein is CASSGSGGTDTQYF.

The J gene is TRBJ2-1, the V gene TRBV14; 7 nucleotides match TRBD1. Unmatched junction bases numbered 11, after V lost 1 base and J lost 5 bases. The CDR3 sequence is 17 residues long. Germline CDR1 and CDR2: SGHDN and FVKESK. The CDR3 DNA reads as TGTGCCAGCAGCCAAGTTACGAGACAGGGCTGGGACAATGAGCAGTTCTTC. It encodes CASSQVTRQGWDNEQFF.

V gene TRBV19 combines with J gene TRBJ2-3; TRBD2 matches 7 bases. The V gene end was trimmed by 9 bases and the J gene end by 3 bases; junction bases not matched to a gene: 9. Per the germline V gene, CDR1 is LNHDA and CDR2 is SQIVND (reference sequence). The CDR3 covers 14 residues. The CDR3 loop reads CASATGGWTDTQYF. The CDR3 DNA reads as TGTGCCAGCGCGACCGGGGGGTGGACAGATACGCAGTATTTT.

The V gene is TRBV4-2, the J gene TRBJ2-1, with 14 bases aligning to TRBD2. CDR1 is LGHNA and CDR2 is YNFKEQ in the germline V gene. This CDR3 region has 15 residues. After removal of 0 bases from V and 9 bases from J, the junction contained 1 base not matched to a gene. CDR3 nucleotides: TGTGCCAGCAGCCAAGATGGACTAGCGGGGGGTGAGCAGTTCTTC. This translates into CASSQDGLAGGEQFF.

The chain is built from TRBV19 and TRBJ2-3, with TRBD2 identical over 8 bases. CDR1 LNHDA and CDR2 SQIVND come from the germline V gene (reference sequence). V dropped 9 bases and J dropped 0; count of bases not matched to a gene: 5. The CDR3 contains 14 residues. CDR3 nucleotides: TGTGCCAGGCGGCGGGGGGCGAGCACAGATACGCAGTATTTT. Its translation is CARRRGASTDTQYF. Full variable domain (remainder filled in from reference TRBV19 and TRBJ2-3): DGGITQSPKYLFRKEGQNVTLSCEQNLNHDAMYWYRQDPGQGLRLIYYSQIVNDFQKGDIAEGYSVSREKKESFPLTVTSAQKNPTAFYLCARRRGASTDTQYFGPGTRLTVL.

The V call is TRBV12-3 or TRBV12-4, the J call TRBJ1-5; 8 bases match TRBD1. The CDR3 length is 13 residues. After removal of 4 bases from V and 4 bases from J, the junction contained 0 bases not matched to a gene. The CDR3 region is CASSWTGNQPQHF. CDR3 DNA: TGTGCCAGCAGTTGGACAGGGAATCAGCCCCAGCATTTT.

Remarks on this clone: Other DNA sequences in this specimen translate into the identical CDR3. This chain links TRBV5-6 with TRBJ2-5, with no clear D. V lost 4 bases and J 0 bases, leaving 7 bases between the germline ends. CDR1 and CDR2 from the germline V gene are SGHDT and YYEEEE. This CDR3 is 13 amino acids long. The CDR3 loop is CASSLRYQETQYF. CDR3 DNA: TGTGCCAGCAGCCTGCGGTACCAAGAGACCCAGTACTTC.

The chain links TRBV6-6 to TRBJ1-4; 10 nucleotides agree with TRBD1. V shed 5 bases, J shed 7 bases, and the junction held 7 bases outside the gene matches. The CDR3 length is 15 residues. Germline loops: CDR1 MNHNY, CDR2 SVGAGI (reference sequence). DNA of the CDR3: TGTGCCAGCAGTCGCCGCGGGACAGGGGTTGAAAAACTGTTTTTT. Translating it yields CASSRRGTGVEKLFF.

V gene TRBV24-1 combines with J gene TRBJ2-4; D ambiguous. V was shortened by 5 bases and J by 8 bases, with 15 bases between the two germline ends. Germline CDR1 KGHDR, CDR2 SFDVKD. There are 14 residues in the CDR3. This CDR3 reads CATSGPPLNDIQYF. CDR3 coding DNA: TGTGCCACCAGTGGGCCACCTTTGAATGACATTCAGTACTTC.

The chain links TRBV15 to TRBJ2-3; 11 nucleotides align to TRBD2. Looked up from germline, CDR1 is LNHNV and CDR2 is YYDKDF (reference sequence). Trimming removed 0 bases from V and 1 base from J; junction bases left unmatched: 3. This CDR3 comprises 17 residues. For the CDR3, the DNA is TGTGCCACCAGCAGAGAGCCGGGACTAGCGGGCACAGATACGCAGTATTTT. Translation gives CATSREPGLAGTDTQYF.

The V call is TRBV9, the J call TRBJ1-2; D unresolved. The CDR3 consists of 16 residues. The V gene lost 2 bases and the J gene lost 0 bases, with 14 bases spanning the gap. Looked up from germline, CDR1 is SGDLS and CDR2 is YYNGEE. CDR3 bases: TGTGCCAGCAGCGTCGGCAGAGACACATCTAACTATGGCTACACCTTC. This gives the protein CASSVGRDTSNYGYTF.